This entry lists 23 T cell receptor beta chains sequenced from one sample in a study of cytomegalovirus exposure and HLA in healthy donors. The primer mix had 60 Vbeta and 13 Jbeta primers. Libraries were prepared by immunoSEQ multiplex PCR; TCRdb keeps only in-frame clonotypes and omits some of them. The data hold about 150,000 clones, with around 82% observed a single time. The specimen sequenced was PBMCs. All receptors come from a woman between 35 and 50 years old in good health and CMV-seropositive.

The rearrangement uses TRBV29-1 and TRBJ2-2, with TRBD1 matching over 7 bases. There are 14 residues in the CDR3. With V trimmed by 2 bases and J by 2 bases, 2 bases remained unmatched. The germline V gene encodes CDR1 SQVTM and CDR2 ANQGSEA. The CDR3 spells CSVERGRNTGELFF. The CDR3 nucleotides read TGCAGCGTTGAAAGGGGGCGAAACACCGGGGAGCTGTTTTTT.

The chain uses TRBV30 and TRBJ2-5; D might be TRBD2 (5 bases). Trimming removed 8 bases from V and 2 bases from J, with 18 bases in between. The CDR3 spans 14 residues. CDR1 and CDR2 from the germline V gene are GTSNPN and SVGIG (reference sequence). Here the CDR3 reads CARTSSSQQETQYF. DNA for the CDR3: TGTGCCCGGACTTCTTCCTCCCAGCAAGAGACCCAGTACTTC. Looking up the rest from reference TRBV30 and TRBJ2-5 gives the full variable domain: SQTIHQWPATLVQPVGSPLSLECTVEGTSNPNLYWYRQAAGRGLQLLFYSVGIGQISSEVPQNLSASRPQDRQFILSSKKLLLSDSGFYLCARTSSSQQETQYFGPGTRLLVL.

This chain uses TRBV5-1 with TRBJ2-2, with 14 bases aligning to TRBD2. The germline V gene has CDR1 SGHRS and CDR2 YFSETQ. The CDR3 spans 16 residues. V gave up 4 bases and J gave up 5 bases; unmatched junction bases: 4. The CDR3 region has the DNA TGCGCCAGCAGCGAAGGGACTAGCGGGAGTACCGGGGAGCTGTTTTTT. This gives the protein CASSEGTSGSTGELFF. The variable domain in full, with the rest retrieved from reference TRBV5-1 and TRBJ2-2, is KAGVTQTPRYLIKTRGQQVTLSCSPISGHRSVSWYQQTPGQGLQFLFEYFSETQRNKGNFPGRFSGRQFSNSRSEMNVSTLELGDSALYLCASSEGTSGSTGELFFGEGSRLTVL.

The CDR3 is CASSEGGSYGYTF. The CDR3 bases are TGTGCCAGCAGCGAGGGAGGGAGCTATGGCTACACCTTC. The chain uses TRBV6-6 and TRBJ1-2; no firm D call. The V end lost 6 bases, the J end lost 4 bases, and 12 bases lay between the germline ends. The CDR3 is 13 residues long. The germline gives CDR1 MNHNY, CDR2 SVGAGI (reference sequence).

This rearrangement joins TRBV19 to TRBJ1-4; 10 bases are a match to TRBD1. CDR3 size: 15 residues. Germline CDR1 is LNHDA and CDR2 is SQIVND (reference sequence). The V gene end was trimmed by 3 bases and the J gene end by 8 bases; junction bases not matched to a gene: 6. The CDR3 sequence: CASSIGRDRGEKLFF. CDR3 nucleotides: TGTGCCAGTAGTATCGGTCGGGACAGGGGCGAAAAACTGTTTTTT.

This clone showed up just once. The gene calls are TRBV7-8 and TRBJ2-3; D unresolved. V gave up 0 bases and J gave up 3 bases, with 4 bases separating them. The CDR3 has 13 residues. Germline lookup yields CDR1 SGHVS and CDR2 FQNEAQ. The CDR3 DNA reads TGTGCCAGCAGCTTAGCTAGAACAGATACGCAGTATTTT. Its protein is CASSLARTDTQYF.

This clone was seen only once. The V and J genes are TRBV6-5 and TRBJ1-2, with 7 bases lining up with TRBD1. The CDR3 contains 15 residues. Germline CDR1 MNHEY, CDR2 SVGAGI. J gave up 2 bases and V 2 bases, and 5 bases lay outside the gene matches. CDR3 loop: CASSYRGQINYGYTF. In DNA form, the CDR3 reads TGTGCCAGCAGTTACCGGGGACAGATAAACTATGGCTACACCTTC.

This clone was observed a handful of times. The chain links TRBV12-5 to TRBJ2-3, with 7 bases matching TRBD2. V was pared by 6 bases and J by 0 bases, with 3 bases of the junction left unmatched. Germline CDR1 is LGHNT and CDR2 is FRNRAP. The CDR3 is 14 amino acids. The CDR3: CASGISGSTDTQYF. The CDR3 DNA sequence: TGTGCTAGTGGAATTAGCGGGAGCACAGATACGCAGTATTTT.

The gene calls are TRBV27 and TRBJ1-4, with a tentative D call TRBD1 (5 bases). Trimming pared 6 bases from V and 7 bases from J, leaving 24 bases between. This CDR3 is 17 amino acids long. The germline CDR1 and CDR2 sequences are MNHEY and SMNVEV (reference sequence). As DNA, the CDR3 is TGTGCCAGCAGCTCTGTTAGAGCCAGGGCCATGGGTGAAAAACTGTTTTTT. This codes for CASSSVRARAMGEKLFF.

This clone was observed a handful of times. This chain connects TRBV5-6 to TRBJ1-1; 12 bases align to TRBD1. CDR1 SGHDT and CDR2 YYEEEE come from the germline V gene. CDR3 size: 15 residues. The V and J ends lost 4 bases and 10 bases, in that order; junction bases with no gene match: 11. The CDR3 spells CASSPSGQGAFGAFF. The CDR3 bases are TGTGCCAGCAGCCCCTCGGGACAGGGGGCTTTCGGAGCTTTCTTT.

The chain has TRBV7-9 and TRBJ2-7, with TRBD2 matching over 7 bases. CDR1 SEHNR and CDR2 FQNEAQ come from the germline V gene (reference sequence). V shed 5 bases and J 12 bases; nucleotides not matched to a gene: 10. The CDR3 contains 12 residues. The CDR3, as DNA: TGTGCCAGCAGCCCCTCTGGCGGGAGAACGTACTTC. Encoded protein: CASSPSGGRTYF.

The V gene is TRBV6-5, the J gene TRBJ2-7, with TRBD2 as a possible D gene (6 bases). CDR3 length: 13 amino acids. V lost 7 bases, J lost 7 bases, and 17 bases lay in between. Germline CDR1 reads MNHEY; CDR2 reads SVGAGI. The CDR3, as DNA: TGTGCCAGCACCTCCCGGGAGTTCCGTGAGCAGTACTTC. Translation: CASTSREFREQYF.

The genes are TRBV5-6 and TRBJ1-1; 7 nucleotides match TRBD1. From germline, CDR1 is SGHDT and CDR2 YYEEEE. The CDR3 extends over 16 amino acids. The J segment lost 4 bases and the V segment lost 4 bases, leaving 13 bases of the junction unmatched. CDR3 in DNA: TGTGCCAGCAGCCCCGGAGGCGGGCAGGGGGGCACTGAAGCTTTCTTT. It is translated as CASSPGGGQGGTEAFF. The full variable domain, in which reference TRBV5-6 and TRBJ1-1 provide the parts outside the CDR3, is DAGVTQSPTHLIKTRGQQVTLRCSPKSGHDTVSWYQQALGQGPQFIFQYYEEEERQRGNFPDRFSGHQFPNYSSELNVNALLLGDSALYLCASSPGGGQGGTEAFFGQGTRLTVV.

The CDR3 DNA sequence: TGTGCCAGCAGCTTATCAAGAGGGAGGGGGACATACGAGCAGTACTTC. It translates to CASSLSRGRGTYEQYF. The chain carries TRBV7-6 and TRBJ2-7; the D gene is possibly TRBD2 (7 bases). This CDR3 has 16 amino acids. V lost 2 bases and J lost 4, with 18 bases in between. The V gene's germline CDR1 is SGHVS and CDR2 FNYEAQ.

V gene TRBV15 combines with J gene TRBJ2-1, with D perhaps TRBD2 (6 bases). V lost 0 bases and J lost 10, with 13 bases in between. Per germline, CDR1 LNHNV and CDR2 YYDKDF (reference sequence). CDR3 size: 14 residues. This chain's CDR3 is CATSREGLTIEQFF. CDR3 in DNA: TGTGCCACCAGCAGAGAAGGACTAACCATCGAGCAGTTCTTC.

This chain uses TRBV9 with TRBJ1-1; the match to TRBD1 covers 7 bases. Looked up from germline, CDR1 is SGDLS and CDR2 is YYNGEE. Trimming removed 2 bases from V and 1 base from J; junction bases left unmatched: 11. The CDR3 length is 17 residues. CDR3 nucleotide sequence: TGTGCCAGCAGCGTGGCGGACAGGCTAAGTGGGAACACTGAAGCTTTCTTT. Translating it yields CASSVADRLSGNTEAFF.

This chain connects TRBV5-4 to TRBJ2-7; 11 bases are a match to TRBD2. In germline, CDR1 is SGHNT, CDR2 YYREEE (reference sequence). Germline trimming cut 1 base from V and 5 bases from J; bases unmatched to any gene: 11. The CDR3 covers 17 residues. CDR3 amino acids: CASSLRPLSGRVNEQYF. The DNA of the CDR3 is TGTGCCAGCAGCTTGCGCCCCCTTAGCGGGAGGGTCAACGAGCAGTACTTC.

The chain uses TRBV27 and TRBJ2-3; 14 nucleotides match TRBD2. This CDR3 comprises 16 residues. V shed 10 bases, J shed 3 bases, and the junction held 9 bases outside the gene matches. Germline CDR1 and CDR2: MNHEY and SMNVEV (reference sequence). CDR3 amino acids: CATRLAGGGWTDTQYF. In DNA, the CDR3 is TGTGCCACCCGACTAGCGGGGGGGGGATGGACAGATACGCAGTATTTT.

This chain uses TRBV5-1 with TRBJ2-7; D is perhaps TRBD2 (6 bases). Trimming took 4 bases from V and 3 from J, leaving 17 bases between them. This CDR3 comprises 15 residues. Germline V gene data show CDR1 as SGHRS and CDR2 as YFSETQ. The CDR3 DNA follows: TGCGCCAGCAGCGAAGTACCGGGAGACGGCTACGAGCAGTACTTC. Amino acids: CASSEVPGDGYEQYF.

J is TRBJ2-2 and V is TRBV18, with D possibly TRBD2 on 6 matching bases. V was trimmed by 3 bases and J by 7 bases, leaving 18 bases between them. The CDR3 extends over 16 amino acids. CDR1 KGHSH and CDR2 LQKENI come from the germline V gene. The CDR3, as DNA: TGTGCCAGCTCACCCCGGGTAGCGGCTACGGGCGGGGAGCTGTTTTTT. Translation gives CASSPRVAATGGELFF.

The chain carries TRBV27 and TRBJ1-4, with D perhaps matching TRBD1 (6 bases). CDR3 length equals 14 residues. CDR1 is MNHEY and CDR2 is SMNVEV in the germline V gene (reference sequence). V shed 5 bases and J shed 3 bases, with 10 bases lying between them. CDR3 coding DNA: TGTGCCAGCAGTCCAGGGGCGGCTAATGAAAAACTGTTTTTT. This gives the protein CASSPGAANEKLFF.

V usage is TRBV7-8 and J usage is TRBJ2-1; maybe TRBD2 (7 bases). V lost 5 bases and J 8 bases, leaving 16 bases between the germline ends. CDR1 and CDR2 from the germline V gene are SGHVS and FQNEAQ. The CDR3 loop spans 14 amino acids. As DNA, the CDR3 is TGTGCCAGCAGCCCAATTCAGGGGAGGGATGAGCAGTTCTTC. It codes for CASSPIQGRDEQFF.

This chain joins TRBV28 and TRBJ1-1, with 7 bases that match TRBD1. Germline V gene sequence: CDR1 MDHEN, CDR2 SYDVKM. The CDR3 length is 14 residues. V shed 6 bases and J 4 bases; nucleotides not matched to a gene: 8. The CDR3 DNA sequence: TGTGCCAGCAGACTCGACAGGGTTAGCACTGAAGCTTTCTTT. It specifies CASRLDRVSTEAFF.